These 30 T cell receptor beta chains were all obtained from the same sample, sequenced in a study of metastatic and nonmetastatic thyroid tumors. TCRdb called clones again from the PCR reads with MiXCR. In the table there are about 42,000 clones, roughly an eighth of which are singletons. Until they underwent thyroid surgery, no patient had received any treatment. The specimen sequenced was blood. These receptors all stem from a male donor with papillary thyroid cancer or a benign thyroid nodule (not recorded which). Some clones in this sample may be carry-over from other donors' samples.

This clone has just a few counts. A much larger clone is a single base away; this may be a read error. Other DNA sequences from this sample encode an identical CDR3 as well. This chain's CDR3 is CASSFSSGNEQFF. In DNA, the CDR3 is TGTGCCAGCAGTTTTTCTAGCGGAAATGAGCAGTTCTTC. The chain links TRBV11-3 to TRBJ2-1, with 7 bases lining up with TRBD2. Per germline, CDR1 SGHNT and CDR2 YENEEA. The CDR3 is 13 residues long. The J segment lost 7 bases and the V segment lost 6 bases, leaving 6 bases of the junction unmatched.

This clone was seen ten or more times. The chain links TRBV25-1 to TRBJ2-6, with D tentatively TRBD1 (5 bases). The CDR3 extends over 17 amino acids. V lost 3 bases, J lost 0 bases, and 12 bases lay in between. Per the germline V gene, CDR1 is MGHDK and CDR2 is SYGVNS. The CDR3 DNA follows: TGTGCCAGCAGTGATTGGGCCACAGGCTCTGGGGCCAACGTCCTGACTTTC. Translated: CASSDWATGSGANVLTF.

The rearrangement uses TRBV30 and TRBJ2-1; D is uncertain. CDR3 size: 17 residues. Trimming shortened V by 0 bases and J by 4 bases, and 19 bases separated the two germline ends. Germline V lookup: CDR1 GTSNPN, CDR2 SVGIG (reference sequence). CDR3 sequence reads: CAWSVRRPRLSYNEQFF. The CDR3 DNA reads as TGTGCCTGGAGTGTACGACGCCCCCGGCTTTCTTACAATGAGCAGTTCTTC.

Ten or more counts support this clone. The chain employs TRBV25-1 and TRBJ1-6; a possible D gene is TRBD1 (5 bases). Looked up from germline, CDR1 is MGHDK and CDR2 is SYGVNS. This CDR3 has 12 amino acids. V was shortened by 6 bases and J by 10 bases, with 10 bases between the two germline ends. CDR3 region: CASRIRESPLHF. The CDR3 DNA is TGTGCCAGCAGAATCAGGGAGTCACCCCTCCACTTT.

This clone occurred many times. The CDR3 nucleotides are TGTGCCAGCGGTAGAAATATTCAGCCCCAGCATTTT. This codes for CASGRNIQPQHF. The chain links TRBV12-3 or TRBV12-4 to TRBJ1-5; D unresolved. V lost 8 bases and J 6 bases, leaving 11 bases between the germline ends. The CDR3 has 12 residues.

This clone was seen only a few times. The V and J genes are TRBV12-3 or TRBV12-4 and TRBJ2-7, with a possible D match to TRBD2 (5 bases). The CDR3 sequence is 12 residues long. Between the trimmed V and J ends, which lost 3 bases and 6 bases, there was a span of 9 bases. Written as DNA, the CDR3 is TGTGCCAGCAGTTTGAGAGAGGGCGAGCAGTACTTC. Protein product: CASSLREGEQYF.

This clone has ten or more counts. The chain combines TRBV20-1 with TRBJ2-7; TRBD1 matches 9 bases. V trimming: 6 bases; J trimming: 2 bases; junction bases outside the gene matches: 11. There are 15 residues in the CDR3. Germline CDR1 reads DFQATT; CDR2 reads SNEGSKA (reference sequence). The CDR3 region has the DNA TGCAGTGCCACTAACCGGGACAGGGTCGCCTACGAGCAGTACTTC. Translated, it gives CSATNRDRVAYEQYF.

This clone came up a few times. The J gene is TRBJ2-7, the V gene TRBV28, with 9 bases identical to TRBD1. The ends lost 6 bases at V and 5 bases at J; junction bases unmatched: 11. Germline V gene data show CDR1 as MDHEN and CDR2 as SYDVKM. This CDR3 comprises 15 residues. The CDR3 is CASSVPGQGVDEQYF. DNA for the CDR3: TGTGCCAGCAGCGTACCGGGACAGGGAGTGGACGAGCAGTACTTC. The variable domain in full, with the rest retrieved from reference TRBV28 and TRBJ2-7, is DVKVTQSSRYLVKRTGEKVFLECVQDMDHENMFWYRQDPGLGLRLIYFSYDVKMKEKGDIPEGYSVSREKKERFSLILESASTNQTSMYLCASSVPGQGVDEQYFGPGTRLTVT.

A remark on this clone: This may stem from a read error, because a much larger clone lies one nucleotide away. The chain carries TRBV19 and TRBJ2-3, with D possibly matching TRBD1 (6 bases). This CDR3 contains 12 residues. CDR1 is LNHDA, CDR2 SQIVND, per germline (reference sequence). CDR3 coding DNA: TGTTCCAGTAGTATTACGACAGGTGAGGAGTATTTT. Translation gives CSSSITTGEEYF.

This clone was seen many times. This chain connects TRBV14 to TRBJ2-1, with D uncertain. CDR1 is SGHDN, CDR2 FVKESK, per germline. V lost 1 base and J lost 8, with 6 bases in between. CDR3 length equals 12 residues. This CDR3 reads CASSQVSYEQFF. CDR3 in DNA: TGTGCCAGCAGCCAAGTCTCGTATGAGCAGTTCTTC.

This chain links TRBV20-1 with TRBJ2-1; the D is unclear. The CDR3 has 11 residues. CDR1 and CDR2 from the germline V gene are DFQATT and SNEGSKA (reference sequence). Trimming cost V 8 bases and J 8 bases, with 13 bases left between them. CDR3 protein: CSSQVGYEQFF. The CDR3 DNA reads TGCAGTTCACAAGTTGGGTATGAGCAGTTCTTC.

This clone was observed many times. The V call is TRBV20-1, the J call TRBJ1-1; D not certain. Trimming left V 4 bases short and J 6 bases short, with 15 bases between. The germline V gene encodes CDR1 DFQATT and CDR2 SNEGSKA (reference sequence). CDR3 length: 13 amino acids. CDR3 nucleotide sequence: TGCAGTGCTACTAATCTCGGTGGGCCTGAAGCTTTCTTT. Translated, it gives CSATNLGGPEAFF.

This clone was found many times. The genes are TRBV4-2 and TRBJ2-7; D is uncertain. Germline V lookup: CDR1 LGHNA, CDR2 YNFKEQ. The CDR3 length is 12 residues. Trimming cost V 5 bases and J 6 bases, with 11 bases left between them. The CDR3 DNA sequence: TGTGCCAGCAGCGGGATAGGCGGCGAGCAGTACTTC. It specifies CASSGIGGEQYF.

This clone has just a few counts. Mismatch with germline at one junction end may stem from a read error. The CDR3 reads CASSSRLAGGETLYF. In DNA, the CDR3 is TGTGCCAGCAGTTCGAGACTAGCGGGAGGTGAGACCCTGTACTTC. The V and J genes are TRBV28 and TRBJ2-5; 13 nucleotides line up with TRBD2. The CDR3 is made up of 15 amino acids. Germline V gene lookup returns CDR1 MDHEN and CDR2 SYDVKM.

This clone occurred once. The V and J genes are TRBV20-1 and TRBJ1-2; 7 bases align to TRBD1. Unmatched junction bases numbered 7, after V lost 2 bases and J lost 4 bases. CDR3 size: 14 residues. CDR1 and CDR2 from the germline V gene are DFQATT and SNEGSKA (reference sequence). Here the CDR3 DNA reads TGCAGTGCTAGAATAGGGACAGTTTTCTATGGCTACACCTTC. Its translation is CSARIGTVFYGYTF.

This clone was detected many times. The rearrangement links TRBV19 to TRBJ2-1, with D possibly TRBD1 on 5 matching bases. This CDR3 has 14 amino acids. The germline CDR1 and CDR2 sequences are LNHDA and SQIVND (reference sequence). V lost 4 bases to trimming and J lost 3 bases, with 10 bases between them. For the CDR3, the DNA is TGTGCCAGTAGTACAGGGTTGGGCTACAATGAGCAGTTCTTC. This translates into CASSTGLGYNEQFF.

This clone was found many times. The CDR3 sequence is CASSLGNEQFF. The CDR3, as DNA: TGTGCCAGCAGTTTGGGCAATGAGCAGTTCTTC. The chain joins TRBV12-3 or TRBV12-4 to TRBJ2-1; D not resolved. This CDR3 region has 11 residues. The V gene lost 3 bases and the J gene lost 6 bases, with 3 bases spanning the gap.

This clone was detected many times. This chain joins TRBV20-1 and TRBJ1-1, with 7 bases identical to TRBD1. This CDR3 has 15 amino acids. Germline lookup yields CDR1 DFQATT and CDR2 SNEGSKA (reference sequence). Losses at the gene ends were 0 bases for V and 5 bases for J; bases not matched to a gene: 9. Here the CDR3 reads CSAREGGAGRTEAFF. In DNA form, the CDR3 reads TGCAGTGCTAGAGAAGGGGGCGCGGGTAGGACTGAAGCTTTCTTT.

This clone is medium-sized. The chain has TRBV28 and TRBJ2-7, with no clear D. Trimming removed 3 bases from V and 4 bases from J, with 7 bases in between. The CDR3 totals 12 residues. The germline V gene has CDR1 MDHEN and CDR2 SYDVKM. In DNA, the CDR3 is TGTGCCAGCAGTTTCCTCCGGTACGAGCAGTACTTC. This sequence encodes CASSFLRYEQYF.

This clone was picked up many times. This chain uses TRBV12-3 or TRBV12-4 with TRBJ1-6; TRBD1 matches at 9 bases. The V and J ends lost 6 bases and 9 bases, in that order; junction bases with no gene match: 9. CDR3 length: 15 residues. CDR3: CASSGQGHERSPLHF. The CDR3 coding sequence is TGTGCCAGCAGCGGACAGGGGCACGAACGTTCACCCCTCCACTTT.

The table lists this clone with a few counts. The chain has TRBV19 and TRBJ1-6; unclear D gene. The ends were cut back, 3 bases at V and 6 bases at J, with 6 bases in the middle. The CDR3 covers 13 residues. Per the germline V gene, CDR1 is LNHDA and CDR2 is SQIVND (reference sequence). The CDR3 region has the DNA TGTGCCAGTAGTATCAACCTTAATTCACCCCTCCACTTT. It is translated as CASSINLNSPLHF.

The V call is TRBV3-1, the J call TRBJ2-3; 11 bases agree with TRBD2. V dropped 3 bases and J dropped 3; count of bases not matched to a gene: 5. Germline-derived CDR1 and CDR2 are LGHDT and YNNKEL (reference sequence). This CDR3 comprises 16 residues. The CDR3 DNA is TGTGCCAGCAGCCACCCGTGGACTAGCGGGACAGATACGCAGTATTTT. This translates into CASSHPWTSGTDTQYF.

This rearrangement joins TRBV20-1 to TRBJ2-2, with 8 bases identical to TRBD2. The germline V gene has CDR1 DFQATT and CDR2 SNEGSKA (reference sequence). The CDR3 runs 14 residues. Losses at the gene ends were 6 bases for V and 5 bases for J; bases not matched to a gene: 8. CDR3 in amino acids: CSARGERETGELFF. CDR3 nucleotide sequence: TGCAGTGCCCGGGGGGAGCGGGAGACCGGGGAGCTGTTTTTT.

This sequence joins TRBV30 and TRBJ2-3, with TRBD2 as a possible D gene (6 bases). Germline V gene lookup returns CDR1 GTSNPN and CDR2 SVGIG (reference sequence). The CDR3 length is 18 residues. Trimming pared 2 bases from V and 0 bases from J, leaving 21 bases between. The CDR3 sequence is CAWSTPGGWGVSTDTQYF. The DNA for the CDR3 is TGTGCCTGGAGTACCCCCGGCGGTTGGGGGGTTAGCACAGATACGCAGTATTTT.

This clone was seen at least ten times. The rearrangement links TRBV24-1 to TRBJ1-5; D remains ambiguous. The CDR3 extends over 12 amino acids. Trimming removed 5 bases at V and 2 bases at J, with 3 bases between. Per the germline V gene, CDR1 is KGHDR and CDR2 is SFDVKD. In DNA, the CDR3 is TGTGCCACCAGTGTAGGCAATCAGCCCCAGCATTTT. Protein: CATSVGNQPQHF.

This clone appeared many times. The DNA of the CDR3 is TGTGCCAGCAGTTCTAGTTCGTTGGGCGTCGGGAGCAATCAGCCCCAGCATTTT. It codes for CASSSSSLGVGSNQPQHF. This chain joins TRBV28 and TRBJ1-5; D call uncertain. Trimming removed 4 bases from V and 1 base from J, with 20 bases in between. The CDR3 covers 18 residues. Germline CDR1 and CDR2: MDHEN and SYDVKM.

This clone was observed many times. CDR3 protein: CASSGGTVTGELFF. CDR3 nucleotide sequence: TGTGCCAGCAGTGGCGGGACAGTCACCGGGGAGCTGTTTTTT. This chain joins TRBV12-3 or TRBV12-4 and TRBJ2-2, with a tentative D call TRBD1 (7 bases). The CDR3 covers 14 residues. V dropped 5 bases and J dropped 4 bases, with 11 bases sitting between them.

This clone was counted at least ten times. This may stem from a read error, because a much larger clone lies one nucleotide away. This chain links TRBV6-5 with TRBJ2-3; maybe TRBD1 (6 bases). With 2 bases removed from V and 0 bases from J, the gap between germline ends came to 9 bases. This CDR3 comprises 15 residues. The germline V gene encodes CDR1 MNHEY and CDR2 SVGAGI. CDR3 bases: TGTGCCAGCAGTTACCAGGACAGAAGCACAGATACGCAGTATTTT. The encoded protein is CASSYQDRSTDTQYF.

The sample holds many counts of this clone. The CDR3 nucleotides read TGTGCCAGCAGCCACCGGAGGGCTAATGAAAAACTGTTTTTT. Encoded protein: CASSHRRANEKLFF. The rearrangement uses TRBV7-9 and TRBJ1-4; D not certain. The V end lost 5 bases, the J end lost 3 bases, and 10 bases lay between the germline ends. CDR1 SEHNR and CDR2 FQNEAQ come from the germline V gene (reference sequence). The CDR3 has 14 residues.

This clone was found many times. This chain joins TRBV4-3 and TRBJ1-2, with D possibly being TRBD1 (5 bases). In germline, CDR1 is LGHNA, CDR2 YSLEER. The germline V and J ends were trimmed by 2 bases and 5 bases, with 15 bases remaining between them. CDR3 length: 15 residues. CDR3 DNA sequence: TGCGCCAGCAGCCAAACCCGGGGAGGGGCATATGGCTACACCTTC. Protein: CASSQTRGGAYGYTF.